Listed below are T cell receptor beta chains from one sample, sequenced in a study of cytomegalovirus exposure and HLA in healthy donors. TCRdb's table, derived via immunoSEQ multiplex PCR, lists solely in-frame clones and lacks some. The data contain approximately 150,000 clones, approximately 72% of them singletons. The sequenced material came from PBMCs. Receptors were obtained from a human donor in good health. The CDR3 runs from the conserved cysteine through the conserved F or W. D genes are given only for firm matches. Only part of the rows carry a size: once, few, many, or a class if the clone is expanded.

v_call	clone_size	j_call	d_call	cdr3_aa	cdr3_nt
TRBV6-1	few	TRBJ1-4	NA	CASSEVGGIDEKLFF	TGTGCCAGCAGTGAAGTCGGGGGGATCGATGAAAAACTGTTTTTT
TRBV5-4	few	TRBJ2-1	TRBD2	CASSPPRGGSYNEQFF	TGTGCCAGCAGCCCGCCGCGGGGGGGGTCCTACAATGAGCAGTTCTTC
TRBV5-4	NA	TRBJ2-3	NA	CASSSPGSSTDTQYF	TGTGCCAGCAGCTCCCCGGGATCTAGCACAGATACGCAGTATTTT
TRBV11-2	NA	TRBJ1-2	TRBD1	CASSLRRTGGAGYTF	TGTGCCAGCAGCTTAAGGCGGACAGGGGGCGCGGGCTACACCTTC
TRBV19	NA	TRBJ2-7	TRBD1	CASSIAGTAIYEQYF	TGTGCCAGTAGTATCGCCGGGACAGCAATCTACGAGCAGTACTTC
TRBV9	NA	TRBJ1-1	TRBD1	CASSVGDRIRRTEAFF	TGTGCCAGCAGCGTCGGGGACAGAATTAGGCGCACTGAAGCTTTCTTT
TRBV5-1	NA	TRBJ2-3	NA	CASTDGMPDTQYF	TGCGCCAGCACCGACGGGATGCCAGATACGCAGTATTTT
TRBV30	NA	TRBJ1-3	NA	CASTGRLGNTIYF	TGTGCCTCTACAGGGCGGTTGGGAAACACCATATATTTT
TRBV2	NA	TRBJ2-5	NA	CASTPPVDQTQYF	TGTGCCAGCACCCCCCCGGTAGATCAGACCCAGTACTTC
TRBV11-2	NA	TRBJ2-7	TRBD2	CASRLAGAYEQYF	TGTGCCAGCAGGTTAGCGGGGGCCTACGAGCAGTACTTC
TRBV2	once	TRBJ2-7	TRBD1	CASSEGPAGYRGSSYEQYF	TGTGCCAGCAGTGAGGGCCCGGCAGGCTACAGGGGGAGCTCCTACGAGCAGTACTTC
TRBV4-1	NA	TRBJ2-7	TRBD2	CASSQDPSGGAHYEQYF	TGCGCCAGCAGCCAAGATCCCTCGGGGGGGGCACACTACGAGCAGTACTTC
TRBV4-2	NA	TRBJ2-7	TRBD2	CASSQETAGEYEQYF	TGTGCCAGCAGCCAAGAAACGGCGGGGGAGTACGAGCAGTACTTC
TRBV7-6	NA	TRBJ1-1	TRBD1	CASSPDRVNTEAFF	TGTGCCAGCAGCCCTGACAGGGTTAACACTGAAGCTTTCTTT
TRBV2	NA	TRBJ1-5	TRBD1	CASSEKQGRPQHF	TGTGCCAGCAGTGAGAAACAGGGGCGGCCCCAGCATTTT
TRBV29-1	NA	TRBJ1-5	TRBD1	CSVARTGDRNQPQHF	TGCAGCGTTGCCCGGACAGGGGATAGGAATCAGCCCCAGCATTTT
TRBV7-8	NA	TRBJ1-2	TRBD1	CASSLDRENYGYTF	TGTGCCAGCAGCCTCGACAGGGAGAACTATGGCTACACCTTC
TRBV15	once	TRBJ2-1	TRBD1	CATSGRGTGILNEQFF	TGTGCCACCAGCGGTAGAGGGACAGGGATTTTGAATGAGCAGTTCTTC
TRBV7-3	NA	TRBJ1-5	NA	CASSLTGRENQPQHF	TGTGCCAGCAGCTTAACCGGCAGGGAAAATCAGCCCCAGCATTTT
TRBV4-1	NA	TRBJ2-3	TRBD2	CASSQDRSGGALDTQYF	TGCGCCAGCAGCCAAGATAGGAGCGGGGGGGCCTTAGATACGCAGTATTTT
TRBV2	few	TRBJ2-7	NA	CASRGWDNYYEQYF	TGTGCCAGCAGGGGCTGGGACAACTACTACGAGCAGTACTTC
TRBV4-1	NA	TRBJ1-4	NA	CASSQTAATNEKLFF	TGCGCCAGCAGCCAGACGGCGGCAACTAATGAAAAACTGTTTTTT
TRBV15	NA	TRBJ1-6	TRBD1	CATSTRDRDFSPLHF	TGTGCCACCAGCACCCGGGACAGGGATTTTTCACCCCTCCACTTT
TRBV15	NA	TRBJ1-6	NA	CATSSDRDSPLHF	TGTGCCACCAGCAGTGACAGAGATTCACCCCTCCACTTT
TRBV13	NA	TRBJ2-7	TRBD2	CASSQTSGFYSYEQYF	TGTGCCAGCAGCCAGACTAGCGGGTTCTACTCCTACGAGCAGTACTTC
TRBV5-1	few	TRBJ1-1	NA	CASSLEGQNTEAFF	TGCGCCAGCAGCTTGGAAGGACAGAACACTGAAGCTTTCTTT
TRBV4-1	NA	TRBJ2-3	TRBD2	CASSAPRLAGRDTQYF	TGCGCCAGCAGCGCCCCCCGACTAGCGGGGAGAGATACGCAGTATTTT
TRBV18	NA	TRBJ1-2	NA	CASSPNGQNYGYTF	TGTGCCAGCTCACCAAACGGACAGAACTATGGCTACACCTTC
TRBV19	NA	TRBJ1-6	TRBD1	CASSPGQTNSPLHF	TGTGCCAGTAGTCCGGGACAGACGAATTCACCCCTCCACTTT
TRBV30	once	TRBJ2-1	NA	CAWSRGFNEQFF	TGTGCCTGGAGTAGGGGTTTCAATGAGCAGTTCTTC
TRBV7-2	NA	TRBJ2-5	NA	CASSLATQGWETQYF	TGTGCCAGCAGCTTAGCCACACAGGGTTGGGAGACCCAGTACTTC
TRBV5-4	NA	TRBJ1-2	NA	CASSLDNRETQGYTF	TGTGCCAGCAGCTTGGATAACAGGGAGACACAAGGCTACACCTTC
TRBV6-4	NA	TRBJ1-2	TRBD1	CASSAGTGFGYPF	TGTGCCAGCAGTGCCGGGACAGGGTTTGGCTACCCCTTC
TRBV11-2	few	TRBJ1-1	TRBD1	CASSGFRDRNTEAFF	TGTGCCAGCAGCGGATTCCGGGACAGGAACACTGAAGCTTTCTTT
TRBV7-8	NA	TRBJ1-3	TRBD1	CASSLSVPGQGLNTIYF	TGTGCCAGCAGCTTGTCCGTACCGGGACAGGGGTTAAACACCATATATTTT
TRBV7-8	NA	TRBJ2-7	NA	CASSPHPGYEQYF	TGTGCCAGCAGCCCCCACCCCGGTTACGAGCAGTACTTC
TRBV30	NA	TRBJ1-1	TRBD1	CAWSITGGTEAFF	TGTGCCTGGAGTATTACAGGGGGCACTGAAGCTTTCTTT
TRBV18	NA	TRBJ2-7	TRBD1	CASSQPGQGPYEQYF	TGTGCCAGCTCACAGCCGGGACAGGGGCCTTACGAGCAGTACTTC
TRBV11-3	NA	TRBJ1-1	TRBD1	CASSPQGTGEAFF	TGTGCCAGCAGCCCACAGGGGACTGGCGAAGCTTTCTTT
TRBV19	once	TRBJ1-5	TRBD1	CASSLQGSLGQPQHF	TGTGCCAGTAGTCTACAGGGGAGTCTCGGTCAGCCCCAGCATTTT
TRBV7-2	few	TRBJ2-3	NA	CASSLFAGASTDTQYF	TGTGCCAGCAGCTTATTCGCGGGGGCTAGCACAGATACGCAGTATTTT
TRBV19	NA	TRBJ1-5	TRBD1	CASTPNRGQPQHF	TGTGCCAGTACTCCCAACAGGGGTCAGCCCCAGCATTTT
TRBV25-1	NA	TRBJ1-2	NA	CASSDSGGTHYGYTF	TGTGCCAGCAGTGATTCGGGGGGGACCCACTATGGCTACACCTTC
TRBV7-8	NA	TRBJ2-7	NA	CASSSRRGSFPSYEQYF	TGTGCCAGCAGCTCCCGGAGGGGATCCTTCCCCTCCTACGAGCAGTACTTC
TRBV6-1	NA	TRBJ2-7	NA	CASSGRVNYEQYF	TGTGCCAGCAGTGGGCGGGTTAACTACGAGCAGTACTTC
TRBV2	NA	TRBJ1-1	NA	CASSDRVTPEAFF	TGTGCCAGCAGTGACAGGGTGACCCCTGAAGCTTTCTTT
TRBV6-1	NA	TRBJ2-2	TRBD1	CASRAGGAGGELFF	TGTGCCAGCAGGGCAGGGGGCGCAGGCGGGGAGCTGTTTTTT
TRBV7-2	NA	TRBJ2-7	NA	CASSLSRGYEQYF	TGTGCCAGCAGCTTGTCTCGCGGCTACGAGCAGTACTTC
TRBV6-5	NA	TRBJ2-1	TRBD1	CASQLGTGYNNEQFF	TGTGCCAGCCAACTAGGGACAGGGTACAACAATGAGCAGTTCTTC
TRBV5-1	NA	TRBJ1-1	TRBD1	CASSFGWTGVAEAFF	TGCGCCAGCAGCTTCGGTTGGACAGGAGTAGCTGAAGCTTTCTTT
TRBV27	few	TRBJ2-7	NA	CASSLAGGGFYEQYF	TGTGCCAGCAGTTTGGCCGGGGGAGGTTTCTACGAGCAGTACTTC
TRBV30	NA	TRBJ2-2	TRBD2	CACRGGMNTGELFF	TGTGCCTGCCGGGGGGGCATGAACACCGGGGAGCTGTTTTTT
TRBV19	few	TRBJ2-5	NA	CASSGAETQYF	TGTGCCAGTAGTGGGGCAGAGACCCAGTACTTC
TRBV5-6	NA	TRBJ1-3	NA	CASSFEGTNTIYF	TGTGCCAGCAGCTTTGAGGGTACGAACACCATATATTTT
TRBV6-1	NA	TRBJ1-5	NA	CASSGWGQDYSNQPQHF	TGTGCCAGCAGTGGTTGGGGACAAGATTATAGCAATCAGCCCCAGCATTTT
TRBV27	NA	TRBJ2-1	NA	CASSFQGPQDNNEQFF	TGTGCCAGCAGTTTCCAAGGACCCCAGGACAACAATGAGCAGTTCTTC
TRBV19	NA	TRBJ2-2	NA	CASSVTGREELFF	TGTGCCAGTAGTGTCACAGGGAGGGAGGAGCTGTTTTTT
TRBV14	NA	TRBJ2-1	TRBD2	CASSDRLAGYNEQFF	TGTGCCAGCAGCGATCGACTAGCGGGATACAATGAGCAGTTCTTC
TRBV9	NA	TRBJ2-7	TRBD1	CASSPRDRGREQYF	TGTGCCAGCAGCCCTAGGGACAGGGGGCGTGAGCAGTACTTC
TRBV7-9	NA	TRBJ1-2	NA	CASSSADSGYTF	TGTGCCAGCAGCTCGGCAGACAGCGGCTACACCTTC